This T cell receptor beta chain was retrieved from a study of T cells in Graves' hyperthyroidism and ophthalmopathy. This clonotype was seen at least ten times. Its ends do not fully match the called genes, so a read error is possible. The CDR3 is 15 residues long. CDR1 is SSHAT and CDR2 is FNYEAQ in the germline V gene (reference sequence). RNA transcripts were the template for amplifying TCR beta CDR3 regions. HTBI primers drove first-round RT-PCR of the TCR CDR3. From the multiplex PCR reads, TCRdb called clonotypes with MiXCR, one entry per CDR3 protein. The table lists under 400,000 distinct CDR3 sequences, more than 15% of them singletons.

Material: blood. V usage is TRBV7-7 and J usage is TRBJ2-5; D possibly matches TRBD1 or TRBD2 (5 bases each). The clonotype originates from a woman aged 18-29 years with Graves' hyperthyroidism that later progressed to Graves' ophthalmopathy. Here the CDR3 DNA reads TGTGCTAGCAGCCTCACGGGGCGCGATGTAGAGACCCAGTACTTC. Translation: CASSLTGRDVETQYF.